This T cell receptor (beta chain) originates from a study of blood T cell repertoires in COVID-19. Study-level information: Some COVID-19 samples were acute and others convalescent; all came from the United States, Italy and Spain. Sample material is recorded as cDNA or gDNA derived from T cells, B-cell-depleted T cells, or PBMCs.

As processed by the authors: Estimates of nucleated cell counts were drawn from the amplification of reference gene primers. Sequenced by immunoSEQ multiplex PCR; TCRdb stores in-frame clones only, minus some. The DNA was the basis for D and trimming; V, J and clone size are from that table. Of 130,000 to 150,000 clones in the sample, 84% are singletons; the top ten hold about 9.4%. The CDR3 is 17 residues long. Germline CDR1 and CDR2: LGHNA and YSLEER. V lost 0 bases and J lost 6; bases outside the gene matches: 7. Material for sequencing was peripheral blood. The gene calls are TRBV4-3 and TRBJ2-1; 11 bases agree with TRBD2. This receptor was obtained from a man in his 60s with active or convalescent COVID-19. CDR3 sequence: CASSQDLVAGGTNEQFF. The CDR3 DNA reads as TGCGCCAGCAGCCAAGATCTGGTAGCGGGAGGGACCAATGAGCAGTTCTTC.